This T cell receptor beta chain is drawn from a study of blood T cell repertoires in COVID-19. Study-level information: Material from acute and convalescent COVID-19 was sourced from the United States, Italy and Spain. Sources were T cells, B-cell-depleted T cells, or PBMCs; the material itself was cDNA or gDNA.

Original methodology: Nucleated cell number was recorded as an estimate derived from reference gene primer amplification. Profiled with immunoSEQ multiplex PCR; TCRdb holds only in-frame clones, not every one. V, J and clone size were drawn from that table, and D and trimming were deduced from the DNA. This sample has 310,000 or so clones, with around 89% found just once. CDR3 length equals 16 residues. Germline-derived CDR1 and CDR2 are LNHDA and SQIVND (reference sequence). V dropped 4 bases and J dropped 3; count of bases not matched to a gene: 7. Sequencing was performed on peripheral blood. The rearrangement uses TRBV19 and TRBJ1-5; 9 nucleotides align to TRBD1. This clonotype was sampled from a man aged 18 to 30 who had recovered from COVID-19. This CDR3 reads CASSKQGAAHNQPQHF. For the CDR3, the DNA is TGTGCCAGTAGTAAACAGGGGGCGGCCCACAATCAGCCCCAGCATTTT.